This paragraph reports one TCR beta chain. This entry belongs to a study of blood T cell repertoires in COVID-19. This CDR3 comprises 15 residues. The trim removed 3 bases at V and 5 bases at J, leaving 5 bases unmatched. Per germline, CDR1 SNHLY and CDR2 FYNNEI. The data were produced by immunoSEQ multiplex PCR, yet TCRdb's version contains in-frame clones alone and is incomplete. The data contain approximately 280,000 clones, around 84% of them singletons. V usage is TRBV2 and J usage is TRBJ2-7; 12 bases match TRBD1. Specimen: peripheral blood. This sequence was found in a human donor with COVID-19, enrolled during active disease. The donor label of this sample is uncertain. CDR3 protein: CASSDGTGGLNEQYF. The DNA for the CDR3 is TGTGCCAGCAGTGACGGGACAGGGGGCTTAAACGAGCAGTACTTC.